One and the same sample provided the 26 T cell receptor beta chains below, sequenced in a study of cytomegalovirus exposure and HLA in healthy donors. It was with 60 Vbeta and 13 Jbeta primers that the PCR ran. Libraries were prepared by immunoSEQ multiplex PCR; TCRdb keeps only in-frame clonotypes and omits some of them. The repertoire has around 160,000 clones, around 79% of them found once; the top ten carry 3%. Sequences were obtained from PBMCs. The receptors were sampled from a man aged 35 to 55 in good health and CMV-seropositive.

This clone has more than one count but fewer than ten. The chain employs TRBV6-1 and TRBJ2-1, with 14 bases matching TRBD2. After removal of 2 bases from V and 5 bases from J, the junction contained 2 bases not matched to a gene. The length of the CDR3 is 16 residues. CDR1 is MNHNS, CDR2 SASEGT, per germline. CDR3 nucleotides: TGTGCCAGCAGTGAACTGGGACTAGCGGGGGACAATGAGCAGTTCTTC. Its translation is CASSELGLAGDNEQFF.

The V gene is TRBV5-6, the J gene TRBJ2-5, with TRBD2 as a possible D gene (6 bases). V lost 0 bases and J lost 2, with 20 bases in between. The V gene's germline CDR1 is SGHDT and CDR2 YYEEEE. The CDR3 is 18 residues long. The CDR3: CASSLDWGGASEQETQYF. CDR3 coding DNA: TGTGCCAGCAGCTTGGATTGGGGTGGGGCTAGCGAACAAGAGACCCAGTACTTC.

J is TRBJ2-4 and V is TRBV7-9; D might be TRBD1 (8 bases). The CDR3 has 17 residues. Trimming took 5 bases from V and 0 from J, leaving 17 bases between them. Germline V gene data show CDR1 as SEHNR and CDR2 as FQNEAQ (reference sequence). CDR3 loop: CASSPAGTGLAKNIQYF. For the CDR3, the DNA is TGTGCCAGCAGCCCAGCGGGGACAGGTCTAGCCAAAAACATTCAGTACTTC.

The chain couples TRBV10-3 to TRBJ2-4, with TRBD2 matching over 14 bases. The CDR3 loop spans 20 amino acids. From germline, CDR1 is ENHRY and CDR2 SYGVKD. V was clipped by 3 bases and J by 0 bases; unmatched bases: 10. The CDR3 sequence is CAISDSPGLAGVLAKNIQYF. CDR3 in DNA: TGTGCCATCAGTGATTCCCCGGGACTAGCGGGAGTATTAGCCAAAAACATTCAGTACTTC.

J is TRBJ1-3 and V is TRBV19; a possible D gene is TRBD1 (5 bases). Germline values: CDR1 LNHDA, CDR2 SQIVND (reference sequence). The CDR3 extends over 17 amino acids. V was clipped by 7 bases and J by 0 bases, with 19 bases between them. The CDR3 sequence: CASKRQRYSSSGNTIYF. The CDR3, as DNA: TGTGCCAGTAAGAGACAGCGATACTCCAGCTCTGGAAACACCATATATTTT. Combining the CDR3 with reference TRBV19 and TRBJ1-3 gives the whole variable domain DGGITQSPKYLFRKEGQNVTLSCEQNLNHDAMYWYRQDPGQGLRLIYYSQIVNDFQKGDIAEGYSVSREKKESFPLTVTSAQKNPTAFYLCASKRQRYSSSGNTIYFGEGSWLTVV.

V and J are TRBV5-1 and TRBJ1-2; 8 bases fit TRBD1. Trimming removed 3 bases from V and 6 bases from J; junction bases left unmatched: 4. Germline CDR1 reads SGHRS; CDR2 reads YFSETQ. The CDR3 extends over 13 amino acids. The CDR3 DNA is TGCGCCAGCAGCTGGACAGGGAGCCATGGCTACACCTTC. Translated: CASSWTGSHGYTF.

The chain combines TRBV11-3 with TRBJ2-2; D is unclear. This CDR3 region has 14 residues. The V and J ends lost 5 bases and 7 bases respectively, with 14 bases between them. Germline V gene data show CDR1 as SGHNT and CDR2 as YENEEA. DNA for the CDR3: TGTGCCAGCAGCCCCCATGGAGTAATCGGGGAGCTGTTTTTT. Translation gives CASSPHGVIGELFF.

This chain connects TRBV19 to TRBJ2-5; 12 positions agree with TRBD2. CDR3 length: 14 residues. Germline assignment: CDR1 LNHDA and CDR2 SQIVND (reference sequence). J lost 5 bases, V lost 3 bases, and 1 base had no gene match. CDR3 loop: CASSILAGGETQYF. The CDR3 DNA is TGTGCCAGTAGTATCCTAGCGGGAGGGGAGACCCAGTACTTC.

This chain connects TRBV5-1 to TRBJ2-1; 10 positions agree with TRBD2. This CDR3 is 18 amino acids long. Losses at the gene ends were 0 bases for V and 7 bases for J; bases not matched to a gene: 13. In germline, CDR1 is SGHRS, CDR2 YFSETQ. The CDR3, as DNA: TGCGCCAGCAGCTTGGCACCCGGACTGAGCGGGAGGGTGAATGAGCAGTTCTTC. This translates into CASSLAPGLSGRVNEQFF.

The V and J genes are TRBV9 and TRBJ2-5, with 10 bases lining up with TRBD1. The CDR3 is 15 amino acids. Germline V lookup: CDR1 SGDLS, CDR2 YYNGEE. Germline trimming cut 2 bases from V and 2 bases from J; bases unmatched to any gene: 3. Here the CDR3 DNA reads TGTGCCAGCAGCGTCAGGGACAGGGGACAAGAGACCCAGTACTTC. This gives the protein CASSVRDRGQETQYF.

The rearrangement uses TRBV5-6 and TRBJ2-7; perhaps TRBD1 as D (6 bases). CDR3 length: 18 residues. Per the germline V gene, CDR1 is SGHDT and CDR2 is YYEEEE. Trimming cost V 4 bases and J 5 bases, with 28 bases left between them. This CDR3 is CASSPRPLTGSIFHEQYF. The CDR3 DNA reads TGTGCCAGCAGCCCTAGACCCCTAACAGGGAGTATCTTCCACGAGCAGTACTTC.

The J gene is TRBJ2-5, the V gene TRBV7-6, with 8 bases matching TRBD1. The DNA end lines up better with TRBJ2-7; the J call may be wrong. The CDR3 is made up of 15 amino acids. Per the germline V gene, CDR1 is SGHVS and CDR2 is FNYEAQ. The CDR3 loop is CASSPGTGRTYEQYF. CDR3 DNA: TGTGCCAGCAGCCCGGGGACAGGCAGAACCTACGAGCAGTACTTC.

The chain combines TRBV7-2 with TRBJ2-5; 8 nucleotides match TRBD2. The CDR3 has 16 residues. CDR1 is SGHTA and CDR2 is FQGNSA in the germline V gene. With 4 bases clipped from V and 1 base from J, the junction kept 8 bases outside the gene matches. CDR3 sequence (DNA): TGTGCCAGCAGCTCCAGGGGACTAGTGGTCCAAGAGACCCAGTACTTC. It codes for CASSSRGLVVQETQYF.

The chain has TRBV28 and TRBJ2-7; 10 positions agree with TRBD1. Germline CDR1 and CDR2: MDHEN and SYDVKM. The CDR3 contains 16 residues. V was pared by 5 bases and J by 6 bases, with 13 bases of the junction left unmatched. CDR3 sequence reads: CASSLTGTGAQSEQYF. Here the CDR3 DNA reads TGTGCCAGCAGTCTAACCGGGACAGGGGCCCAAAGCGAGCAGTACTTC. Full variable domain (remainder filled in from reference TRBV28 and TRBJ2-7): DVKVTQSSRYLVKRTGEKVFLECVQDMDHENMFWYRQDPGLGLRLIYFSYDVKMKEKGDIPEGYSVSREKKERFSLILESASTNQTSMYLCASSLTGTGAQSEQYFGPGTRLTVT.

V is TRBV10-3 and J is TRBJ1-3; unclear D gene. The length of the CDR3 is 16 residues. CDR1 and CDR2 (germline): ENHRY, SYGVKD. V gave up 4 bases and J gave up 0 bases, with 13 bases separating them. This CDR3 is CAISGQRVISGNTIYF. In nucleotides, the CDR3 is TGTGCCATCAGTGGTCAGCGAGTCATCTCTGGAAACACCATATATTTT.

V usage is TRBV2 and J usage is TRBJ2-7, with D unresolved. CDR1 is SNHLY, CDR2 FYNNEI, per germline. The CDR3 length is 13 residues. Trimming stripped 8 bases from V and 2 bases from J, with 13 bases between. CDR3 protein: CASSETKAYEQYF. In DNA form, the CDR3 reads TGTGCCAGCTCGGAAACTAAAGCCTACGAGCAGTACTTC.

This chain connects TRBV7-9 to TRBJ2-6; D unclear. In germline, CDR1 is SEHNR, CDR2 FQNEAQ (reference sequence). V shed 1 base and J shed 0 bases, with 7 bases lying between them. The CDR3 has 16 amino acids. CDR3 amino acids: CASSLDDFSGANVLTF. The CDR3, as DNA: TGTGCCAGCAGCTTAGATGACTTCTCTGGGGCCAACGTCCTGACTTTC.

The chain employs TRBV28 and TRBJ1-1, with D possibly matching TRBD1 (5 bases). This CDR3 is built from 16 residues. V was cut by 2 bases and J by 2 bases, with 15 bases left in between. The germline gives CDR1 MDHEN, CDR2 SYDVKM. CDR3 sequence reads: CASSLRGRSGNTEAFF. The CDR3 coding sequence is TGTGCCAGCAGTTTAAGGGGTCGCTCGGGTAACACTGAAGCTTTCTTT.

This rearrangement joins TRBV11-3 to TRBJ2-7; D might be TRBD2 (6 bases). CDR1 SGHNT and CDR2 YENEEA come from the germline V gene. The CDR3 runs 13 residues. Between the trimmed V and J ends, which lost 5 bases and 5 bases, there was a span of 13 bases. The CDR3 DNA is TGTGCCAGCAGCAGGGGAGGTAGCGACGAGCAGTACTTC. It codes for CASSRGGSDEQYF.

The CDR3 here is CASSIVGRGLMGYEQYF. In nucleotides, the CDR3 is TGTGCCAGCAGTATAGTAGGTCGAGGGCTGATGGGCTACGAGCAGTACTTC. This chain connects TRBV5-8 to TRBJ2-7; possibly TRBD2 for D (5 bases). V lost 5 bases, J lost 3 bases, and 24 bases lay in between. Germline assignment: CDR1 SGHTS and CDR2 YDEGEE. This CDR3 is 17 amino acids long.

The chain carries TRBV6-6 and TRBJ1-2, with 12 bases matching TRBD1. J was trimmed by 11 bases and V by 7 bases; bases with no gene match: 11. This CDR3 is 14 amino acids long. From germline, CDR1 is MNHNY and CDR2 SVGAGI (reference sequence). The CDR3 reads CASTPRGQGAPYTF. The DNA of the CDR3 is TGTGCCAGCACTCCGAGGGGACAGGGGGCTCCGTACACCTTC.

This clone has a handful of counts. This chain links TRBV7-8 with TRBJ2-7; maybe TRBD1 (5 bases). Germline V gene data show CDR1 as SGHVS and CDR2 as FQNEAQ. V was pared by 1 base and J by 3 bases, with 13 bases between. The CDR3 contains 15 residues. The CDR3 is CASSLGAGHIYEQYF. Here the CDR3 DNA reads TGTGCCAGCAGCTTAGGGGCCGGACATATCTACGAGCAGTACTTC.

This chain connects TRBV19 to TRBJ2-5, with 8 bases matching TRBD1. There are 13 residues in the CDR3. Germline loops: CDR1 LNHDA, CDR2 SQIVND (reference sequence). With V trimmed by 5 bases and J by 4 bases, 3 bases remained unmatched. The chain's CDR3 is CASSSTGGETQYF. In DNA, the CDR3 is TGTGCCAGTAGTTCTACAGGGGGAGAGACCCAGTACTTC.

This clone was seen a single time. V and J are TRBV30 and TRBJ2-7; TRBD2 aligns across 11 bases. Germline V gene lookup returns CDR1 GTSNPN and CDR2 SVGIG (reference sequence). With V trimmed by 4 bases and J by 4 bases, 6 bases remained unmatched. The CDR3 loop spans 14 amino acids. The chain's CDR3 is CAWKASGRTYEQYF. CDR3 nucleotides: TGTGCCTGGAAGGCTAGCGGGAGGACTTACGAGCAGTACTTC.

This clone was picked up one time. The V gene is TRBV11-3, the J gene TRBJ2-5, with 8 bases matching TRBD2. Trimming took 3 bases from V and 4 from J; bases not matched to a gene: 4. The V gene's germline CDR1 is SGHNT and CDR2 YENEEA. This CDR3 comprises 14 residues. The chain's CDR3 is CASSLSGSPETQYF. Here the CDR3 DNA reads TGTGCCAGCAGCTTGAGCGGGAGCCCAGAGACCCAGTACTTC.

This sequence joins TRBV5-3 and TRBJ1-3; D gene unclear. TRBV5-3 is classed as an ORF, of uncertain function. The CDR3 is 17 residues long. Trimming stripped 0 bases from V and 1 base from J, with 14 bases between. The CDR3 DNA reads TGTGCCAGAAGCTTGGTCTGGCAGGATTTATCTGGAAACACCATATATTTT. The encoded protein is CARSLVWQDLSGNTIYF.